Detailed here is one T cell receptor (beta chain). Replicate PCRs for sorted subsets used 200 to 250 ng DNA; this equaled 30,000 to 35,000 T cell genomes. The table came from immunoSEQ multiplex PCR; TCRdb's copy has only in-frame clones and leaves some out. The sample contains about 2.5 million clones, 92% of which appear only once. Subsets obtained from CD4+ cells comprised CD45RA+ naive and CD45RA-negative memory cells. The sample comes from a study of shared clonotypes between healthy human individuals. Sequenced: naive CD4+ T cells from PBMCs. The subset here: CD45RA+ positively selected. The sequence was collected from a man aged 18 to 30 in good health. Some clones in this sample may be carry-over from other donors' samples.

CDR3 bases: TGCGCCAGCAGCTTGTTCGCGGGATCGAACACTGAAGCTTTCTTT. Amino acids: CASSLFAGSNTEAFF. The chain has TRBV5-1 and TRBJ1-1; no reliable D call. The length of the CDR3 is 15 residues. Germline V CDR1 and CDR2: SGHRS, YFSETQ. V dropped 1 base and J dropped 1 base, with 11 bases sitting between them.